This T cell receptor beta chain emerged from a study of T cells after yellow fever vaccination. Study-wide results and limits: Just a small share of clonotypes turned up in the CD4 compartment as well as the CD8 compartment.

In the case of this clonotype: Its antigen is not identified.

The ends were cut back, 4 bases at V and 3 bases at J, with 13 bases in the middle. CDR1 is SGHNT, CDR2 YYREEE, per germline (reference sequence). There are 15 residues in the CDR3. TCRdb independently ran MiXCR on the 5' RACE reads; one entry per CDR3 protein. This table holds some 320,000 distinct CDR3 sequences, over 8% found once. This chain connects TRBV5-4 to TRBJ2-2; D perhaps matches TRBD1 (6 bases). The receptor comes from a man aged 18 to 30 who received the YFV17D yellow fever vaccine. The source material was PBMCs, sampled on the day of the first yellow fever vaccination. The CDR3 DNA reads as TGTGCCAGCAGCCCTGGTAGGGGGTACACCGGGGAGCTGTTTTTT. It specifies CASSPGRGYTGELFF.